This T cell receptor (beta chain) was observed in a study of T-cell reconstitution after alpha-beta-depleted transplantation in children. This clonotype has at least ten counts. The authors prepared the TCRbeta library with unique molecular identifiers. TCRdb ran MiXCR on the PCR reads and lists one entry per CDR3 protein. The sample has some 78,000 distinct CDR3 sequences, 13% to 15% seen once; the top ten hold 25% to 30%. Here the sequenced sample was PBMCs, mostly from graft donor cells, taken 180 days after TCRalphabeta/CD19-depleted stem cell transplant. The sequence came from a male patient between 2 and 10 years old who had a stem cell transplant for acute lymphoblastic leukemia, so the T cells may come from the graft donor.

CDR3 nucleotide sequence: TGTGCCAGCAGCTTCGTACAGGGGGTGTCCGAGCAGTACTTC. Translation gives CASSFVQGVSEQYF. The chain joins TRBV7-9 to TRBJ2-7; 8 positions match TRBD1. Germline V gives CDR1 SEHNR, CDR2 FQNEAQ (reference sequence). V dropped 3 bases and J dropped 6; count of bases not matched to a gene: 7. There are 14 residues in the CDR3.